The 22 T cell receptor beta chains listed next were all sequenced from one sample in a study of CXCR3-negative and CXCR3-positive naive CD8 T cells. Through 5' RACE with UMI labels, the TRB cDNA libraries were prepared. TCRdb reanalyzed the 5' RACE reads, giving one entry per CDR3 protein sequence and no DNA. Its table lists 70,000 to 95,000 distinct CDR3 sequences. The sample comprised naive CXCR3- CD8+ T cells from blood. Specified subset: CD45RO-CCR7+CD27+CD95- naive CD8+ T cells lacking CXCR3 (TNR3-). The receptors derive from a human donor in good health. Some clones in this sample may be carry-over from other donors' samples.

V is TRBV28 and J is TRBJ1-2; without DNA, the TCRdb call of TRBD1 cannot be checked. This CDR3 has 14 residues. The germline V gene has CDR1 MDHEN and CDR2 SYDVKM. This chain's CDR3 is CASSPLWTDYGYTF.

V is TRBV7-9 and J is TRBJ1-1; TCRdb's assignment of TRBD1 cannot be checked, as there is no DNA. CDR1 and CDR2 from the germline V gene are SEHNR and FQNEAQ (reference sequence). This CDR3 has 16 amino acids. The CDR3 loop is CASSHNGRGPTAEAFF.

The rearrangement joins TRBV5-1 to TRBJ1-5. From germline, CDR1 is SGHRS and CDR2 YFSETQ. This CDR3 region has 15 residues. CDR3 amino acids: CASSLEGSVQQPQHF.

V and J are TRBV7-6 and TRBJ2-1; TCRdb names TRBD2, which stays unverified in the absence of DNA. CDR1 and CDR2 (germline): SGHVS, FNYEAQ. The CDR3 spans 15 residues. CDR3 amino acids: CASSSGLAGVLEQFF.

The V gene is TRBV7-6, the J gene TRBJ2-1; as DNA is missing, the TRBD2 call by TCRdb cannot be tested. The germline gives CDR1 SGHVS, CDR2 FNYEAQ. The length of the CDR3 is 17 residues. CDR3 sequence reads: CASSQLAGLPLYNEQFF.

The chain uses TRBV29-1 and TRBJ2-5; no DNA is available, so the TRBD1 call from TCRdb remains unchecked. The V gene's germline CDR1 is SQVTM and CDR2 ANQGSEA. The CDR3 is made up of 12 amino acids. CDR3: CSASGQGGTQYF.

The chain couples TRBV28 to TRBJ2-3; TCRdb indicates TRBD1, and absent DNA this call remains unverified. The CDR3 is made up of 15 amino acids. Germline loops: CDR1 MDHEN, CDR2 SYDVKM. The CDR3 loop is CASREHREIPDTQYF.

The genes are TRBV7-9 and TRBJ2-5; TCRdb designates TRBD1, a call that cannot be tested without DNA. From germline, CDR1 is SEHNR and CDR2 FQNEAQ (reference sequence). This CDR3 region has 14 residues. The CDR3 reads CASSYRGREETQYF. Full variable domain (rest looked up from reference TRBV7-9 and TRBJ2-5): DTGVSQNPRHKITKRGQNVTFRCDPISEHNRLYWYRQTLGQGPEFLTYFQNEAQLEKSRLLSDRFSAERPKGSFSTLEIQRTEQGDSAMYLCASSYRGREETQYFGPGTRLLVL.

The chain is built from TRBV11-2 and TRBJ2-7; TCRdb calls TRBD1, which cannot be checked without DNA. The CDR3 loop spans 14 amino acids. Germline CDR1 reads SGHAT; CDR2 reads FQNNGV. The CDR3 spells CASSPPGRGYEQYF.

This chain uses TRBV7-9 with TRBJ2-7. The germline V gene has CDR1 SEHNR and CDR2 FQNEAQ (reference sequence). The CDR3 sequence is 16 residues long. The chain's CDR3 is CASSDSFGRDYYEQYF. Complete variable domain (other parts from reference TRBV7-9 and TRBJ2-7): DTGVSQNPRHKITKRGQNVTFRCDPISEHNRLYWYRQTLGQGPEFLTYFQNEAQLEKSRLLSDRFSAERPKGSFSTLEIQRTEQGDSAMYLCASSDSFGRDYYEQYFGPGTRLTVT.

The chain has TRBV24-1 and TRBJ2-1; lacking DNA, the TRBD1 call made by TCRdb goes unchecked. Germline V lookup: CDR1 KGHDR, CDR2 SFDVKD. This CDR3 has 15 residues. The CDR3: CATSDSGQGNNEQFF.

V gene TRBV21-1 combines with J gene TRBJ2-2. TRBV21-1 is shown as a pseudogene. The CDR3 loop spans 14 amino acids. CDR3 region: CASSRGRNTGELFF.

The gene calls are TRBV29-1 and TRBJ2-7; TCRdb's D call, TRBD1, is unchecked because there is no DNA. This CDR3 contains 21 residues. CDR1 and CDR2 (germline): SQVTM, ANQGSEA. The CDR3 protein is CSVEDPIGGGTGQNQGYEQYF.

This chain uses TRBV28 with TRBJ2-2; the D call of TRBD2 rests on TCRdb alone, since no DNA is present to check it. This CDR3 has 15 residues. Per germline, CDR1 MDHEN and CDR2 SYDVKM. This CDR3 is CASSLYREGTGELFF.

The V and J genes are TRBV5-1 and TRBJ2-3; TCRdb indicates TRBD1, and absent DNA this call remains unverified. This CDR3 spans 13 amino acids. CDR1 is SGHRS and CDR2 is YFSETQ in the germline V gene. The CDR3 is CASTPGRTDTQYF.

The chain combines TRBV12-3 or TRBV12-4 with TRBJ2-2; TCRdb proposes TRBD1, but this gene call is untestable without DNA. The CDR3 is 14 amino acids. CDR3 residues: CASTKMGGTGELFF.

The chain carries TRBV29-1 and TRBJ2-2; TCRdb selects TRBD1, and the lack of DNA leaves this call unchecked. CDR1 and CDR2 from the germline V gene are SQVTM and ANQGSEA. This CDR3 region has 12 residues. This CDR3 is CSARVATGELFF.

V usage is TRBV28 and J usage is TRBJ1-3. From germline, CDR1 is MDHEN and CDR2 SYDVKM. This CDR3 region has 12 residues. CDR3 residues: CASSSPEGGYYF.

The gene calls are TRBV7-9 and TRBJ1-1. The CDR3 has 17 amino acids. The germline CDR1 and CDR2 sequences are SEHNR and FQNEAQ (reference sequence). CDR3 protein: CASSSDWGESLNPEAFF.

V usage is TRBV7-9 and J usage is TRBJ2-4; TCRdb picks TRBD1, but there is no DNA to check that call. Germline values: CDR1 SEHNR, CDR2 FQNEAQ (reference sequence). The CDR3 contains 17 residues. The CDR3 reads CASSSPLGPLAKNIQYF.

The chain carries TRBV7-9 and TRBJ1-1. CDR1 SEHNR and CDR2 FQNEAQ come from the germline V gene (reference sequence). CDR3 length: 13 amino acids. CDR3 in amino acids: CASSLGRASEAFF.

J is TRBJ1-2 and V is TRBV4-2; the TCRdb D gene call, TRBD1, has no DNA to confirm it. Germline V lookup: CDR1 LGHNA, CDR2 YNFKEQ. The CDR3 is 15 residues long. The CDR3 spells CASSQDPKGDDGYTF.